This T cell receptor (beta chain) emerged from a study of a mutant IDH1 vaccine in newly diagnosed glioma. Study-level information: Patients got radiotherapy, temozolomide, or both beforehand, and most got both.

Sequenced by immunoSEQ multiplex PCR; TCRdb stores in-frame clones only, minus some. The sample lists 56,000 or so clones, 76% occurring once. Germline loops: CDR1 SGHRS, CDR2 YFSETQ. The V end lost 4 bases, the J end lost 0 bases, and 17 bases lay between the germline ends. This CDR3 has 17 amino acids. Time point noted: week 47, end of study. The vaccine gave 300 ug of a 20-mer mutant IDH1 peptide subcutaneously per dose. Study results and limitations: Across multiple MHC alleles, over 90% of patients had vaccine-induced responses.

Concerning this clone itself: Its specificity is unknown.

The TCR comes from a middle-aged woman with glioma. Some clones in this sample may be carry-over from other donors' samples. This specimen consisted of PBMCs, obtained from a glioma patient whose treatment included an IDH1 peptide vaccine. This rearrangement joins TRBV5-1 to TRBJ1-3; weak D call: TRBD1 (5 bases). In nucleotides, the CDR3 is TGCGCCAGCAGCCCGGGGGGACCTGGATCCTCTGGAAACACCATATATTTT. Translated: CASSPGGPGSSGNTIYF.